One and the same sample provided the 26 T cell receptor beta chains below, sequenced in a study of shared clonotypes between healthy human individuals. Here immunoSEQ multiplex PCR was the method, and the copy in TCRdb shows in-frame clones only, minus some. The data contain around 500,000 clones, 75% to 85% of them singletons. The sample taken for sequencing was PBMCs. The receptor source for this set is a woman aged 40 to 50 in good health. Some clones in this sample may be carry-over from other donors' samples.

CDR3 sequence (DNA): TGTGCCATCAGTGAGGCGACAGGGGGTGGCGAGACCCAGTACTTC. Translating gives CAISEATGGGETQYF. The V call is TRBV10-3, the J call TRBJ2-5; 9 bases align to TRBD1. V lost 2 bases to trimming and J lost 5 bases; unmatched junction nucleotides: 6. Germline V gene data show CDR1 as ENHRY and CDR2 as SYGVKD. The CDR3 sequence is 15 residues long.

The chain couples TRBV28 to TRBJ2-2, with D possibly matching TRBD2 (5 bases). Germline V lookup: CDR1 MDHEN, CDR2 SYDVKM. V dropped 7 bases and J dropped 6 bases, with 21 bases sitting between them. This CDR3 comprises 16 residues. The CDR3 region has the DNA TGTGCCAGCAATCGCGCTGGGGTGGGAGAGGCCGGGGAGCTGTTTTTT. It is translated as CASNRAGVGEAGELFF.

The chain carries TRBV28 and TRBJ1-2, with D maybe TRBD1 (5 bases). CDR3 length: 14 residues. Germline lookup yields CDR1 MDHEN and CDR2 SYDVKM. Trimming left V 6 bases short and J 3 bases short, with 14 bases between. The CDR3 is CASSSHGTHYGYTF. The CDR3, as DNA: TGTGCCAGCAGCTCCCACGGGACTCACTATGGCTACACCTTC.

The rearrangement joins TRBV21-1 to TRBJ2-3. TRBV21-1 is noted as a pseudogene. The CDR3 extends over 15 amino acids. CDR3 DNA sequence: TGTGCCAGCAGCAAAGTCGCCCCTAGCACAGATACGCAGTATTTT. Protein product: CASSKVAPSTDTQYF.

This clone was observed a few times. J is TRBJ2-7 and V is TRBV6-1; a weak D match, TRBD1 (6 bases). V lost 4 bases and J lost 4, with 17 bases in between. From germline, CDR1 is MNHNS and CDR2 SASEGT. This CDR3 is 15 amino acids long. The CDR3 protein is CASSAVSGARYEQYF. The CDR3, as DNA: TGTGCCAGCAGTGCCGTCTCAGGGGCGCGGTACGAGCAGTACTTC.

The CDR3 protein is CASSARLADQETQYF. CDR3 DNA: TGTGCCAGCAGCGCGAGACTAGCGGACCAAGAGACCCAGTACTTC. V usage is TRBV9 and J usage is TRBJ2-5, with 9 bases lining up with TRBD2. This CDR3 is built from 15 residues. Trimming took 3 bases from V and 0 from J; bases not matched to a gene: 3. Per the germline V gene, CDR1 is SGDLS and CDR2 is YYNGEE.

The chain has TRBV28 and TRBJ2-5; TRBD1 aligns across 12 bases. Germline lookup yields CDR1 MDHEN and CDR2 SYDVKM. CDR3 length: 16 amino acids. With 5 bases clipped from V and 5 bases from J, the junction kept 9 bases outside the gene matches. CDR3 bases: TGTGCCAGCAGTAGTGCCGGGACAGGGGGCGCGGAGACCCAGTACTTC. It translates to CASSSAGTGGAETQYF.

In this sample, this clone turned up a few times. The chain recombines TRBV7-2 with TRBJ2-1; tentatively, D is TRBD2 (5 bases). V lost 1 base and J 8 bases, leaving 18 bases between the germline ends. CDR1 is SGHTA and CDR2 is FQGNSA in the germline V gene. This CDR3 region has 16 residues. In nucleotides, the CDR3 is TGTGCCAGCAGCTTAGAGGGCGGGCTCGGGAAGCATGAGCAGTTCTTC. Its protein product is CASSLEGGLGKHEQFF.

The chain carries TRBV6-1 and TRBJ2-1, with 10 bases that match TRBD2. The germline V gene has CDR1 MNHNS and CDR2 SASEGT. Trimming took 10 bases from V and 6 from J; bases not matched to a gene: 12. The CDR3 has 15 amino acids. The CDR3 region has the DNA TGTGCCACCAGGGGGGGGACTAGCGAGATCAATGAGCAGTTCTTC. Residues: CATRGGTSEINEQFF.

The rearrangement joins TRBV2 to TRBJ2-1, with D uncertain. This CDR3 has 12 residues. With 4 bases removed from V and 5 bases from J, the gap between germline ends came to 6 bases. The germline V gene has CDR1 SNHLY and CDR2 FYNNEI. CDR3 loop: CASSAFNNEQFF. The CDR3 DNA reads as TGTGCCAGCAGTGCCTTCAACAATGAGCAGTTCTTC.

The chain combines TRBV19 with TRBJ2-6, with D possibly TRBD1 on 5 matching bases. Germline V gene data show CDR1 as LNHDA and CDR2 as SQIVND (reference sequence). The CDR3 has 16 residues. V gave up 3 bases and J gave up 2 bases, with 11 bases separating them. The CDR3 nucleotides are TGTGCCAGTAGTATCATAGACAGAACTGGGGCCAACGTCCTGACTTTC. Its protein is CASSIIDRTGANVLTF.

V is TRBV6-7 and J is TRBJ2-7; 7 bases are a match to TRBD1. TRBV6-7 is annotated as an ORF whose role is uncertain. The V and J ends lost 7 bases and 3 bases, in that order; junction bases with no gene match: 3. CDR3 length: 12 residues. The CDR3: CASTRQGYEQYF. CDR3 coding DNA: TGTGCCAGCACCCGACAGGGCTACGAGCAGTACTTC.

V gene TRBV7-2 combines with J gene TRBJ2-5; 8 positions match TRBD1. TRBJ2-7 matches the DNA end more closely, so the J call is doubtful. The germline V gene encodes CDR1 SGHTA and CDR2 FQGNSA. This CDR3 has 16 residues. The CDR3 reads CASSQGGQGRPYEQYF. For the CDR3, the DNA is TGTGCCAGCAGCCAAGGCGGACAGGGACGCCCCTACGAGCAGTACTTC.

The chain carries TRBV7-9 and TRBJ1-2; 7 nucleotides agree with TRBD1. Germline CDR1 SEHNR, CDR2 FQNEAQ (reference sequence). V dropped 5 bases and J dropped 0; count of bases not matched to a gene: 3. The CDR3 runs to 14 residues. This CDR3 is CASSRDRANYGYTF. The DNA for the CDR3 is TGTGCCAGCAGCCGGGACAGAGCTAACTATGGCTACACCTTC.

With respect to this clone: The sample has other DNA sequences that encode this CDR3 too. The chain uses TRBV27 and TRBJ2-7; TRBD1 matches at 10 bases. Germline V CDR1 and CDR2: MNHEY, SMNVEV (reference sequence). Unmatched junction bases numbered 1, after V lost 2 bases and J lost 3 bases. CDR3 length: 14 amino acids. CDR3: CASSLGDRGYEQYF. The CDR3 DNA is TGTGCCAGCAGTTTAGGGGACAGGGGCTACGAGCAGTACTTC.

V is TRBV7-3 and J is TRBJ2-3, with 11 bases that match TRBD1. Germline lookup yields CDR1 SGHTA and CDR2 FQGTGA. This CDR3 comprises 16 residues. The V segment lost 4 bases and the J segment 4 bases; nucleotides outside the gene matches: 7. CDR3 protein: CASSYGQGAWADTQYF. The DNA of the CDR3 is TGTGCCAGCAGCTACGGACAGGGGGCTTGGGCAGATACGCAGTATTTT. The full variable domain, in which reference TRBV7-3 and TRBJ2-3 provide the parts outside the CDR3, is GAGVSQTPSNKVTEKGKYVELRCDPISGHTALYWYRQSLGQGPEFLIYFQGTGAADDSGLPNDRFFAVRPEGSVSTLKIQRTERGDSAVYLCASSYGQGAWADTQYFGPGTRLTVL.

The chain has TRBV7-8 and TRBJ2-4; D is unclear. CDR1 and CDR2 (germline): SGHVS, FQNEAQ. With 11 bases removed from V and 0 bases from J, the gap between germline ends came to 11 bases. The CDR3 length is 13 residues. This chain's CDR3 is CAQRPLAKNIQYF. The CDR3 nucleotides read TGTGCCCAACGTCCGCTAGCCAAAAACATTCAGTACTTC.

V and J are TRBV2 and TRBJ2-3; the D is unclear. The length of the CDR3 is 14 residues. The germline gives CDR1 SNHLY, CDR2 FYNNEI. V dropped 8 bases and J dropped 4 bases, with 16 bases sitting between them. CDR3 region: CASFAVIDADTQYF. CDR3 sequence (DNA): TGTGCCAGCTTCGCGGTAATTGACGCAGATACGCAGTATTTT.

The chain employs TRBV27 and TRBJ1-2; the match to TRBD1 covers 9 bases. Germline CDR1 reads MNHEY; CDR2 reads SMNVEV (reference sequence). Losses at the gene ends were 5 bases for V and 8 bases for J; bases not matched to a gene: 9. This CDR3 has 14 amino acids. The CDR3, as DNA: TGTGCCAGCAGTCTTAGACCGGACAGGGGCGGCTACACCTTC. This gives the protein CASSLRPDRGGYTF.

This clone was seen just once. The gene calls are TRBV7-2 and TRBJ2-1; possible D gene TRBD2, 6 bases. This CDR3 has 15 residues. Trimming removed 1 base at V and 5 bases at J, with 12 bases between. The germline V gene has CDR1 SGHTA and CDR2 FQGNSA. The chain's CDR3 is CASSLGRAGDNEQFF. As DNA, the CDR3 is TGTGCCAGCAGCTTAGGGAGGGCCGGCGACAATGAGCAGTTCTTC.

The CDR3, as DNA: TGTGCCAGCAGCTTACACGGACTAGCAGGGGAAGAGACCCAGTACTTC. This sequence encodes CASSLHGLAGEETQYF. The V gene is TRBV7-2, the J gene TRBJ2-5; 8 bases agree with TRBD2. The CDR3 has 16 residues. The germline gives CDR1 SGHTA, CDR2 FQGNSA. V gave up 2 bases and J gave up 3 bases; unmatched junction bases: 8.

The V and J genes are TRBV6-1 and TRBJ1-5; D unresolved. Trimming stripped 8 bases from V and 6 bases from J, with 14 bases between. Germline V lookup: CDR1 MNHNS, CDR2 SASEGT. CDR3 length: 13 amino acids. Here the CDR3 DNA reads TGTGCCAGCCGGTCTATGGCAGGTCAGCCCCAGCATTTT. This encodes CASRSMAGQPQHF.

This clone was observed a handful of times. The gene calls are TRBV6-4 and TRBJ2-2, with TRBD1 matching over 8 bases. Germline trimming cut 6 bases from V and 2 bases from J; bases unmatched to any gene: 2. Germline V gene data show CDR1 as MRHNA and CDR2 as SNTAGT. The CDR3 extends over 14 amino acids. The CDR3 spells CASRGQVNTGELFF. The CDR3 DNA reads TGTGCCAGCAGGGGACAGGTCAACACCGGGGAGCTGTTTTTT.

The chain carries TRBV6-6 and TRBJ2-7; the match to TRBD2 covers 7 bases. The junction had 4 bases not matched to a gene; V was cut back by 5 bases and J by 3 bases. This CDR3 is built from 13 residues. The V gene's germline CDR1 is MNHNY and CDR2 SVGAGI (reference sequence). CDR3 sequence (DNA): TGTGCCAGCAGTCGGCAGCGGGACTACGAGCAGTACTTC. Protein sequence: CASSRQRDYEQYF.

This clone was seen more than once but under ten times. This chain links TRBV7-9 with TRBJ2-5, with 12 positions matching TRBD2. TRBJ2-7 matches the DNA end more closely, so the J call is doubtful. This CDR3 comprises 14 residues. Looked up from germline, CDR1 is SEHNR and CDR2 is FQNEAQ (reference sequence). The CDR3: CASSFRLAGDEQYF. The CDR3, as DNA: TGTGCCAGCAGCTTCAGACTAGCGGGAGACGAGCAGTACTTC.

This rearrangement joins TRBV15 to TRBJ2-7; TRBD2 matches at 10 bases. Germline V lookup: CDR1 LNHNV, CDR2 YYDKDF (reference sequence). With 1 base clipped from V and 4 bases from J, the junction kept 4 bases outside the gene matches. This CDR3 is built from 15 residues. CDR3 amino acids: CATSRGAGGRYEQYF. In nucleotides, the CDR3 is TGTGCCACCAGCAGAGGAGCGGGAGGGAGATACGAGCAGTACTTC.